This T cell receptor beta chain was obtained from a study of neoadjuvant nivolumab and ipilimumab in lung cancer (dated by TCRdb to the early 2020s). As for the study more broadly: Nivolumab was administered intravenously at 3 mg/kg on days 1, 15 and 29, and in the combination arm ipilimumab 1 mg/kg was added on day 1 only. TCR repertoires in pretherapy (baseline) peripheral blood were compared with TCR repertoires in tumors resected at surgery after neoadjuvant immune checkpoint blockade. Matched pretherapy and resected tumor pairs were analyzed for seven patients: four treated with nivolumab and three with nivolumab plus ipilimumab. The primary endpoint of the trial was the rate of major pathologic response (MPR) in the intention-to-treat population of each study arm. The trial treated 44 patients with operable NSCLC: about 23 were randomized to nivolumab monotherapy and about 20 to nivolumab plus ipilimumab.

Sample time point, as interpreted from the label and publication: pretherapy, before neoadjuvant immune checkpoint inhibitors. Samples came from the phase 2 randomized NEOSTAR trial, which tested neoadjuvant nivolumab or nivolumab plus ipilimumab followed by surgery in operable NSCLC. Note on this clone: The specificity of this receptor is unknown. No clone much larger than this one lies a single base away; base qualities are absent.

A distance of 16 bases separates the germline ends of V and J, which lose 5 bases and 8 bases respectively. From a lookup of the germline V gene, CDR1 and CDR2 are MDHEN and SYDVKM. The CDR3 covers 14 residues, taking in both the cysteine and the phenylalanine. Only the CDR3 part of the read is kept: 42 bases, read in frame from the first base. What the research found in general, with its limitations: A positive correlation was observed between pretherapy blood TCR richness and richness in tumors resected after neoadjuvant therapy (Spearman R of about 0.82). A small number of samples was subjected to TCR sequencing. From pretherapy to surgery, increases in tumor T-cell richness and clonality were observed in three of three dual-therapy tumors but in only two of four nivolumab-treated tumors. Compared with tumor-adjacent uninvolved lung, resected tumors had greater TCR richness and clonality, and increases showed up in more of the dual-therapy-treated tumors. No significant correlation was found between TCR clonality and pathologic tumor regression, and only a single major-pathologic-response sample was available for the analysis of TCR clonality versus pathologic tumor regression.

Receptors were amplified or captured by the immunoSEQ multiplex PCR assay. Processing in the source paper ran as follows. Repertoires were summarized in terms of richness and clonality, and significantly expanded and contracted clones between pre- and post-therapy samples were identified. TCRdb took this table from immuneACCESS and kept in-frame rearrangements with V and J called. Such tables lack part of the clones; where checked against another copy, unresolved V genes explain under half of the gap, and the rest is unexplained. V and J calls and clone size are given by that table; D and trimming were obtained from the DNA. In this sample the table shows more than 7,500 clones, roughly four fifths of which occur a single time. The ten top clones hold approximately 3.4% of the sample.

Sample: peripheral blood, taken before neoadjuvant nivolumab, alone or with ipilimumab. The V and J genes are TRBV28 and TRBJ1-5; perhaps TRBD1 is the D gene, with 5 bases matching. The sequence was collected from an adult with non-small cell lung cancer. The nucleotide sequence reads TGTGCCAGCAGTAAGGGGCCCGCGCAAAAGCCCCAGCATTTT. Its protein product is CASSKGPAQKPQHF.